These T cell receptor beta chains were read from a single sample in a study of CD8 T cells in ankylosing spondylitis. TCRdb reprocessed the 5' RACE reads with MiXCR, giving one entry per CDR3 protein. Found here are some 290,000 distinct CDR3 sequences, 20% of them singletons; the top ten hold less than 9%. Sequenced input: blood, either unsorted or a sorted T cell fraction (not recorded which). All receptors come from a male donor with ankylosing spondylitis or in good health (not recorded which). Both conserved end residues are part of each CDR3. D genes are given only for firm matches. Only some rows state a clone size, as once, few, many or a class for expanded clones.

d_gene	v_gene	j_gene	abundance	CDR3aa	CDR3nt
-	TRBV6-1	TRBJ2-2	many	CASNRALGDTGELFF	TGTGCCAGCAACCGGGCCCTAGGGGACACCGGGGAGCTGTTTTTT
TRBD1	TRBV12-3/TRBV12-4	TRBJ1-5	-	CASSSDRAHQPQHF	TGTGCCAGCAGCTCCGACAGGGCGCATCAGCCCCAGCATTTT
-	TRBV7-8	TRBJ1-1	-	CASNPGRDSSRAFF	TGTGCCAGCAACCCGGGAAGGGACTCCAGCCGAGCTTTCTTT
TRBD2	TRBV5-1	TRBJ2-3	few	CASRVAGSSTDTQYF	TGCGCCAGCCGGGTAGCGGGGTCTAGCACAGATACGCAGTATTTT
-	TRBV20-1	TRBJ1-1	-	CSARADRQNTEAFF	TGCAGTGCTAGGGCAGACAGACAGAACACTGAAGCTTTCTTT
TRBD2	TRBV6-5	TRBJ2-2	few	CASSYGREGTGELFF	TGTGCCAGCAGTTACGGGCGGGAGGGCACCGGGGAGCTGTTTTTT
-	TRBV28	TRBJ2-4	-	CASSSGSGGNIQYF	TGTGCCAGCAGTTCCGGGTCCGGGGGAAACATTCAGTACTTC
TRBD1	TRBV12-3/TRBV12-4	TRBJ1-5	-	CASSFSRDRGSGGPQHF	TGTGCCAGCAGTTTTAGCCGGGACAGGGGAAGTGGTGGGCCCCAGCATTTT
-	TRBV9	TRBJ2-5	-	CASSSRNRDQATQYF	TGTGCCAGCAGCTCCCGGAACAGGGACCAAGCGACCCAGTACTTC
TRBD1	TRBV3-1	TRBJ1-1	-	CASRHRGANTEAFF	TGTGCCAGCAGGCACAGGGGCGCGAACACTGAAGCTTTCTTT